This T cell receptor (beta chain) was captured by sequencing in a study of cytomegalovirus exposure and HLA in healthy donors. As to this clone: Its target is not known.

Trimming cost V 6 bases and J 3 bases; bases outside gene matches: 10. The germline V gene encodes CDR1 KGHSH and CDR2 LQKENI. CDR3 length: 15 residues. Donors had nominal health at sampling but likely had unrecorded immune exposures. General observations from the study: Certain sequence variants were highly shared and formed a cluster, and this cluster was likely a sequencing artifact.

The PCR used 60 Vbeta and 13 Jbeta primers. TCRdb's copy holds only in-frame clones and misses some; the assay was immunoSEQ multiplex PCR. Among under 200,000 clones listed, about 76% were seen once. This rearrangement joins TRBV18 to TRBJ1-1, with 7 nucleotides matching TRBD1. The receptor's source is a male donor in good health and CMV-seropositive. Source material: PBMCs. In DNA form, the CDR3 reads TGTGCCAGCTCTCCCAGGGGCGACAGGGACACTGAAGCTTTCTTT. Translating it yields CASSPRGDRDTEAFF. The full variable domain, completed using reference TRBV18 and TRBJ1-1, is NAGVMQNPRHLVRRRGQEARLRCSPMKGHSHVYWYRQLPEEGLKFMVYLQKENIIDESGMPKERFSAEFPKEGPSILRIQQVVRGDSAAYFCASSPRGDRDTEAFFGQGTRLTVV.